A single sample gave rise to the 11 T cell receptor beta chains below, sequenced in a study of blood T cell repertoires in COVID-19. Profiled with immunoSEQ multiplex PCR; TCRdb holds only in-frame clones, not every one. Among over 65,000 clones listed, about 82% were seen once. Sequencing used peripheral blood. These receptors originate from an elderly man with active or convalescent COVID-19.

The V gene is TRBV30, the J gene TRBJ1-1; D remains ambiguous. Trimming stripped 1 base from V and 11 bases from J, with 20 bases between. Germline V CDR1 and CDR2: GTSNPN, SVGIG (reference sequence). The CDR3 is made up of 14 amino acids. CDR3 DNA sequence: TGTGCCTGGAGTGCAGGTGGCAGGCGGGGAGGCGCTTTCTTT. Its protein product is CAWSAGGRRGGAFF.

The genes are TRBV27 and TRBJ2-3, with D maybe TRBD2 (6 bases). The V and J ends lost 6 bases and 5 bases respectively, with 15 bases between them. CDR3 length: 14 residues. In germline, CDR1 is MNHEY, CDR2 SMNVEV (reference sequence). The CDR3 nucleotides read TGTGCCAGCAGCCGACTAGAATCTTTAGATACGCAGTATTTT. It yields the protein CASSRLESLDTQYF.

The chain is built from TRBV3-1 (or the pseudogene TRBV3-2) and TRBJ1-4, with D perhaps matching TRBD1 (6 bases). Trimming removed 6 bases from V and 7 bases from J, with 15 bases in between. Germline V gene sequence: CDR1 LGHDT, CDR2 YNNKEL (reference sequence). The CDR3 has 14 amino acids. The CDR3 spells CASSLQGSFEKLFF. The CDR3 DNA is TGTGCCAGCAGTCTACAGGGTTCTTTTGAAAAACTGTTTTTT.

This clone was detected once. In nucleotides, the CDR3 is TGTGCCAGCAGTTTAAGGGGGCAGCCCCAGCATTTT. Encoded protein: CASSLRGQPQHF. The genes are TRBV12-3 or TRBV12-4 and TRBJ1-5; TRBD1 might be the D (6 bases). Between the trimmed V and J ends, which lost 2 bases and 7 bases, there was a span of 6 bases. CDR3 length: 12 residues.

DNA of the CDR3: TGTGCCAGCAGCCCCAATTCATCCCCCCTAGCGCCTACCTACGAGCAGTACGTC. This encodes CASSPNSSPLAPTYEQYV. The rearrangement links TRBV3-1 (or the pseudogene TRBV3-2) to TRBJ2-7, with a tentative D call TRBD2 (6 bases). From germline, CDR1 is LGHDT and CDR2 YNNKEL (reference sequence). The CDR3 sequence is 18 residues long. V shed 4 bases and J shed 2 bases, with 24 bases lying between them.

The rearrangement uses TRBV27 and TRBJ1-2; D perhaps matches TRBD1 (5 bases). The germline gives CDR1 MNHEY, CDR2 SMNVEV (reference sequence). The V and J ends lost 3 bases and 6 bases respectively, with 11 bases between them. This CDR3 is 13 amino acids long. This chain's CDR3 is CASSLGQSDGYTF. The DNA for the CDR3 is TGTGCCAGCAGTTTGGGGCAGTCGGATGGCTACACCTTC.

V is TRBV7-2 and J is TRBJ2-5, with 8 bases that match TRBD2. The V and J ends lost 5 bases and 4 bases, in that order; junction bases with no gene match: 9. In germline, CDR1 is SGHTA, CDR2 FQGNSA. The CDR3 spans 15 residues. In DNA form, the CDR3 reads TGTGCCAGCAGCCCACCGGGACTAGAGGGAGAGACCCAGTACTTC. Amino acids: CASSPPGLEGETQYF.

A single count supports this clone. The gene calls are TRBV7-8 and TRBJ1-1; D remains unclear. The V end was cut by 0 bases, the J end by 4 bases, with 9 bases between. The CDR3 totals 14 residues. The germline gives CDR1 SGHVS, CDR2 FQNEAQ. The CDR3 sequence: CASSLAGRVTEAFF. CDR3 sequence (DNA): TGTGCCAGCAGCTTAGCAGGGAGGGTCACTGAAGCTTTCTTT.

V gene TRBV5-1 combines with J gene TRBJ2-2; 8 nucleotides line up with TRBD2. Germline loops: CDR1 SGHRS, CDR2 YFSETQ. The CDR3 spans 17 residues. V was pared by 0 bases and J by 2 bases, with 6 bases of the junction left unmatched. CDR3 residues: CASSLVGAGVNTGELFF. CDR3 DNA sequence: TGCGCCAGCAGCTTGGTAGGAGCGGGAGTCAACACCGGGGAGCTGTTTTTT.

The V gene is TRBV6-4, the J gene TRBJ2-1, with 7 nucleotides matching TRBD1. The J segment lost 8 bases and the V segment lost 4 bases, leaving 8 bases of the junction unmatched. From germline, CDR1 is MRHNA and CDR2 SNTAGT. CDR3 length: 14 residues. The CDR3 DNA reads as TGTGCCAGCAGTGGACAGGGACAAAGCCATGAGCAGTTCTTC. Protein product: CASSGQGQSHEQFF.

The gene calls are TRBV5-1 and TRBJ2-5, with a possible D match to TRBD2 (6 bases). V lost 6 bases and J lost 3, with 24 bases in between. Germline values: CDR1 SGHRS, CDR2 YFSETQ. The CDR3 consists of 17 residues. CDR3 sequence reads: CASKPNWAGRGKETQYF. DNA for the CDR3: TGCGCCAGCAAACCCAATTGGGCGGGAAGGGGCAAAGAGACCCAGTACTTC.